Below are 17 T cell receptor beta chains sequenced from a single sample in a study of cytomegalovirus exposure and HLA in healthy donors. The PCR used 60 Vbeta and 13 Jbeta primers. The method was immunoSEQ multiplex PCR; TCRdb's version includes in-frame clones alone and lacks a portion of them. The sample lists about 200,000 clones, 70% to 85% occurring once. Sequenced: PBMCs. The origin of the receptors is a girl under 10 years old in good health and CMV-seronegative.

CDR3 protein: CASSLGTGGAGELFF. As DNA, the CDR3 is TGTGCCAGCAGCTTAGGGACAGGGGGCGCCGGGGAGCTGTTTTTT. The gene calls are TRBV7-9 and TRBJ2-2; 11 bases agree with TRBD1. With V trimmed by 1 base and J by 6 bases, 1 base remained unmatched. This CDR3 spans 15 amino acids. Germline-derived CDR1 and CDR2 are SEHNR and FQNEAQ (reference sequence).

V usage is TRBV6-5 and J usage is TRBJ2-5, with TRBD1 as a possible D gene (8 bases). Per germline, CDR1 MNHEY and CDR2 SVGAGI. Between the trimmed V and J ends, which lost 6 bases and 4 bases, there was a span of 15 bases. The CDR3 length is 14 residues. CDR3 nucleotides: TGTGCCAGCAGCCACAGGGGGAGGGGAGAGACCCAGTACTTC. The encoded protein is CASSHRGRGETQYF.

This rearrangement joins TRBV6-5 to TRBJ2-1; TRBD1 might be the D (6 bases). The CDR3 sequence is 12 residues long. Trimming removed 7 bases at V and 6 bases at J, with 10 bases between. The germline CDR1 and CDR2 sequences are MNHEY and SVGAGI. The CDR3 here is CASIGGSNEQFF. In DNA form, the CDR3 reads TGTGCCAGCATAGGGGGAAGCAATGAGCAGTTCTTC.

This clone was found once. The chain employs TRBV27 and TRBJ1-5; D possibly corresponds to TRBD1 (5 bases). The CDR3 is 14 residues long. The V and J ends lost 0 bases and 6 bases respectively, with 9 bases between them. Germline CDR1 reads MNHEY; CDR2 reads SMNVEV (reference sequence). CDR3 DNA sequence: TGTGCCAGCAGTTTATCGGCGGGGGGTCAGCCCCAGCATTTT. It yields the protein CASSLSAGGQPQHF.

This clone was seen only once. V is TRBV2 and J is TRBJ1-1, with D unclear. The length of the CDR3 is 11 residues. Germline loops: CDR1 SNHLY, CDR2 FYNNEI. Trimming shortened V by 8 bases and J by 1 base, and 5 bases separated the two germline ends. Written as DNA, the CDR3 is TGTGCCAGCCGGGGGAACACTGAAGCTTTCTTT. Protein sequence: CASRGNTEAFF.

The rearrangement links TRBV4-1 to TRBJ1-2, with 8 nucleotides matching TRBD1. CDR3 length equals 16 residues. V was pared by 2 bases and J by 9 bases, with 14 bases of the junction left unmatched. The germline V gene encodes CDR1 MGHRA and CDR2 YSYEKL. As DNA, the CDR3 is TGCGCCAGCAGCCAACCTGAGAGGGACAGGCGTTATCGCTACACCTTC. This translates into CASSQPERDRRYRYTF.

V and J are TRBV19 and TRBJ2-2; 7 nucleotides agree with TRBD1. V lost 1 base to trimming and J lost 6 bases; unmatched junction nucleotides: 5. Germline lookup yields CDR1 LNHDA and CDR2 SQIVND (reference sequence). The CDR3 extends over 15 amino acids. The CDR3 region has the DNA TGTGCCAGTAGTATAGTAGGGGGACAGTCCGGGGAGCTGTTTTTT. Protein sequence: CASSIVGGQSGELFF.

The chain recombines TRBV7-8 with TRBJ2-2, with D perhaps matching TRBD1 (5 bases). Trimming left V 1 base short and J 3 bases short, with 9 bases between. The CDR3 consists of 15 residues. CDR1 and CDR2 from the germline V gene are SGHVS and FQNEAQ. The CDR3 loop is CASSLGFRDTGELFF. The CDR3 DNA follows: TGTGCCAGCAGCTTAGGCTTCAGGGACACCGGGGAGCTGTTTTTT.

This clone has more than one count but fewer than ten. The rearrangement links TRBV25-1 to TRBJ2-2; D might be TRBD1 (5 bases). The germline V gene has CDR1 MGHDK and CDR2 SYGVNS. There are 17 residues in the CDR3. Trimming took 5 bases from V and 0 from J, leaving 16 bases between them. CDR3 in amino acids: CASSPLGQRSNTGELFF. Written as DNA, the CDR3 is TGTGCCAGCAGTCCATTGGGGCAGCGCTCGAACACCGGGGAGCTGTTTTTT.

The chain carries TRBV19 and TRBJ1-2; maybe TRBD1 (5 bases). The germline V and J ends were trimmed by 4 bases and 6 bases, with 15 bases remaining between them. The CDR3 consists of 14 residues. Germline V lookup: CDR1 LNHDA, CDR2 SQIVND (reference sequence). The CDR3 reads CASSSPAGHHGYTF. Written as DNA, the CDR3 is TGTGCCAGTAGTAGCCCCGCAGGACATCATGGCTACACCTTC.

This clone was counted a few times. This rearrangement joins TRBV4-1 to TRBJ1-1, with D tentatively TRBD1 (5 bases). Germline CDR1 reads MGHRA; CDR2 reads YSYEKL. The V and J ends lost 1 base and 3 bases respectively, with 18 bases between them. The CDR3 is 17 amino acids. The CDR3 loop reads CASSQVGRRGKDTEAFF. The CDR3, as DNA: TGCGCCAGCAGCCAAGTTGGAAGAAGGGGCAAGGACACTGAAGCTTTCTTT.

The chain couples TRBV4-1 to TRBJ1-1, with D possibly matching TRBD1 (5 bases). Germline V gene sequence: CDR1 MGHRA, CDR2 YSYEKL. V lost 0 bases to trimming and J lost 6 bases, with 14 bases between them. The CDR3 is 15 residues long. CDR3 nucleotides: TGCGCCAGCAGCCAAGAATCCAGGAGGGGCGCTGAAGCTTTCTTT. It yields the protein CASSQESRRGAEAFF.

This clone was counted only a few times. CDR3 coding DNA: TGTGCCAGCAGTTGGACAAGTGATCAGCCCCAGCATTTT. It codes for CASSWTSDQPQHF. This sequence joins TRBV27 and TRBJ1-5; perhaps TRBD1 as D (5 bases). Germline loops: CDR1 MNHEY, CDR2 SMNVEV (reference sequence). The CDR3 sequence is 13 residues long. V gave up 4 bases and J gave up 5 bases, with 9 bases separating them.

The CDR3 here is CASSFGPEGDGYTF. The CDR3 DNA sequence: TGCGCCAGCAGCTTTGGACCCGAGGGGGATGGCTACACCTTC. The chain combines TRBV5-1 with TRBJ1-2; D may be TRBD1 (6 bases). Germline CDR1 reads SGHRS; CDR2 reads YFSETQ. V was clipped by 2 bases and J by 6 bases, with 14 bases between them. The CDR3 covers 14 residues.

The chain carries TRBV5-1 and TRBJ2-7, with 8 bases fitting TRBD2. CDR3 length: 14 residues. Trimming cost V 4 bases and J 3 bases; bases outside gene matches: 6. CDR1 SGHRS and CDR2 YFSETQ come from the germline V gene. The CDR3 DNA reads TGCGCCAGCAGCCCCTCGGGACTAGTCTACGAGCAGTACTTC. This gives the protein CASSPSGLVYEQYF.

The chain couples TRBV2 to TRBJ2-7; D is possibly TRBD2 (6 bases). V was cut by 0 bases and J by 0 bases, with 30 bases left in between. The CDR3 is made up of 22 amino acids. The germline CDR1 and CDR2 sequences are SNHLY and FYNNEI. For the CDR3, the DNA is TGTGCCAGCAGTGAAGCTGTGGGCCTACGGGACTCCGTATGGAAAAACTCCTACGAGCAGTACTTC. Its translation is CASSEAVGLRDSVWKNSYEQYF.

The V call is TRBV19, the J call TRBJ2-7; D might be TRBD1 (6 bases). The V end lost 4 bases, the J end lost 0 bases, and 10 bases lay between the germline ends. Germline V gene sequence: CDR1 LNHDA, CDR2 SQIVND (reference sequence). The CDR3 has 14 residues. Written as DNA, the CDR3 is TGTGCCAGTAGTAAAGGACAGTACTCCTACGAGCAGTACTTC. Amino acids: CASSKGQYSYEQYF.